These 18 T cell receptor beta chains share one sample of origin, sequenced in a study of blood T cell repertoires in COVID-19 (dated by TCRdb to between 2020 and 2021). The library was produced with the immunoSEQ multiplex PCR assay. The table was pulled from immuneACCESS by TCRdb, which kept in-frame rearrangements only. Such tables lose some clones; where checked, under half of the loss comes from unresolved V genes, and the rest has no known cause. The sample table holds 150,000 to 200,000 clones, of which around 85% were seen once. The biggest ten clones account for around 9.9% of the sample. The source material was peripheral blood. All receptors derive from a woman in her sixties with COVID-19, enrolled during active disease.

This clone was found a few times. The CDR3, as DNA: TGTGCCAGCAGGGGCAGGGGATTTGGCGAGCAGTACTTC. Its protein product is CASRGRGFGEQYF. The chain links TRBV12-3 or TRBV12-4 to TRBJ2-7, with a possible D match to TRBD1 (6 bases). V was trimmed by 6 bases and J by 6 bases, leaving 15 bases between them. This CDR3 has 13 residues.

The chain is built from TRBV19 and TRBJ2-7; no definite D call. Trimming took off 4 bases at V and 0 bases at J, with 13 bases between the two ends. The CDR3 runs 15 residues. Per the germline V gene, CDR1 is LNHDA and CDR2 is SQIVND (reference sequence). The CDR3 region is CASSNPHTNSYEQYF. The CDR3 coding sequence is TGTGCCAGTAGTAACCCGCACACGAACTCCTACGAGCAGTACTTC.

J is TRBJ2-2 and V is TRBV10-3; weak D call: TRBD1 (5 bases). V lost 7 bases and J lost 4, with 16 bases in between. The germline gives CDR1 ENHRY, CDR2 SYGVKD. This CDR3 spans 15 amino acids. As DNA, the CDR3 is TGTGCCATCAAAGGGGAAAGGTGGGGCACCGGGGAGCTGTTTTTT. Translated: CAIKGERWGTGELFF.

J is TRBJ1-1 and V is TRBV6-6; no reliable D call. Deletions cut 6 bases from V and 6 bases from J, with 14 bases between. Germline-derived CDR1 and CDR2 are MNHNY and SVGAGI (reference sequence). The CDR3 spans 13 residues. The CDR3 sequence is CASRPPGFPEAFF. CDR3 in DNA: TGTGCCAGCAGACCACCGGGGTTCCCTGAAGCTTTCTTT.

The chain couples TRBV19 to TRBJ2-7; the D is unclear. Between the trimmed V and J ends, which lost 5 bases and 1 base, there was a span of 12 bases. CDR3 length equals 14 residues. Per the germline V gene, CDR1 is LNHDA and CDR2 is SQIVND (reference sequence). Here the CDR3 DNA reads TGTGCCAGTAGTCGTTCAGGCGATTCCTACGAGCAGTACTTC. It encodes CASSRSGDSYEQYF.

The genes are TRBV19 and TRBJ2-5; 12 nucleotides align to TRBD2. Trimming cost V 1 base and J 4 bases; bases outside gene matches: 1. Germline V gives CDR1 LNHDA, CDR2 SQIVND (reference sequence). The CDR3 has 15 residues. The chain's CDR3 is CASSIVLAGGETQYF. DNA for the CDR3: TGTGCCAGTAGTATAGTACTAGCGGGAGGAGAGACCCAGTACTTC.

The chain couples TRBV7-2 to TRBJ2-1; 8 nucleotides line up with TRBD2. The CDR3 contains 15 residues. Germline CDR1 SGHTA, CDR2 FQGNSA. The J segment lost 8 bases and the V segment lost 5 bases, leaving 11 bases of the junction unmatched. CDR3 sequence reads: CASSPTGTRAHEQFF. The CDR3, as DNA: TGTGCCAGCAGCCCCACCGGGACTAGAGCTCATGAGCAGTTCTTC.

This chain links TRBV6-2 or TRBV6-3 with TRBJ2-1, with 9 positions matching TRBD1. This CDR3 is 18 amino acids long. The ends lost 4 bases at V and 5 bases at J; junction bases unmatched: 15. Germline-derived CDR1 and CDR2 are MNHEY and SVGEGT. The DNA of the CDR3 is TGTGCCAGCAGTTCCCTTACAGGGGGCGACCGCCTCAACAATGAGCAGTTCTTC. Translated, it gives CASSSLTGGDRLNNEQFF.

This clone has a single count. The rearrangement uses TRBV24-1 and TRBJ1-4; 10 bases fit TRBD1. The junction had 4 bases not matched to a gene; V was cut back by 2 bases and J by 8 bases. Germline CDR1 is KGHDR and CDR2 is SFDVKD. The CDR3 is made up of 15 amino acids. The CDR3 nucleotides read TGTGCCACCAGTGATTCTGGACAGGGGGACGAAAAACTGTTTTTT. It is translated as CATSDSGQGDEKLFF.

The chain is built from TRBV23-1 and TRBJ2-2; D is unclear. TRBV23-1 belongs to the ORF category, with a function that is uncertain. V gave up 1 base and J gave up 1 base, with 13 bases separating them. The CDR3 has 17 residues. The CDR3 region is CASSQFYPRLNTGELFF. The DNA of the CDR3 is TGCGCCAGCAGTCAATTTTATCCCAGGCTGAACACCGGGGAGCTGTTTTTT.

The sample holds one count of this clone. The rearrangement uses TRBV19 and TRBJ1-4, with TRBD1 matching 7 bases. CDR3 length equals 12 residues. Germline CDR1 and CDR2: LNHDA and SQIVND (reference sequence). Here the CDR3 reads CATEGRGEKLFF. CDR3 sequence (DNA): TGTGCGACGGAGGGCAGGGGGGAAAAACTGTTTTTT.

The chain combines TRBV5-4 with TRBJ2-5; weak D call: TRBD2 (6 bases). CDR1 is SGHNT, CDR2 YYREEE, per germline (reference sequence). The CDR3 has 14 amino acids. Trimming left V 2 bases short and J 7 bases short, with 15 bases between. The CDR3 DNA is TGTGCCAGCAGCTTTATGGGGACGGAGGGGACCCAGTACTTC. It specifies CASSFMGTEGTQYF. The complete variable domain, with remaining parts taken from reference TRBV5-4 and TRBJ2-5, reads ETGVTQSPTHLIKTRGQQVTLRCSSQSGHNTVSWYQQALGQGPQFIFQYYREEENGRGNFPPRFSGLQFPNYSSELNVNALELDDSALYLCASSFMGTEGTQYFGPGTRLLVL.

The chain combines TRBV6-7 with TRBJ2-1; D is perhaps TRBD2 (6 bases). TRBV6-7 is assigned to the ORF class and has an uncertain function. Trimming removed 8 bases at V and 4 bases at J, with 18 bases between. The CDR3 has 15 residues. The CDR3: CASRTTPSAYNEQFF. DNA for the CDR3: TGTGCCAGCCGAACCACGCCTAGCGCATACAATGAGCAGTTCTTC.

The rearrangement links TRBV10-1 to TRBJ2-7, with D possibly TRBD2 on 6 matching bases. Per germline, CDR1 WNHNN and CDR2 SYGVQD (reference sequence). This CDR3 contains 16 residues. V dropped 2 bases and J dropped 0 bases, with 14 bases sitting between them. This chain's CDR3 is CASSETDAGFSYEQYF. For the CDR3, the DNA is TGCGCCAGCAGTGAGACCGACGCGGGGTTCTCCTACGAGCAGTACTTC.

The rearrangement uses TRBV7-2 and TRBJ2-3; 9 nucleotides align to TRBD2. With V trimmed by 0 bases and J by 0 bases, 7 bases remained unmatched. The CDR3 loop spans 18 amino acids. CDR1 and CDR2 from the germline V gene are SGHTA and FQGNSA. This chain's CDR3 is CASSLAAGLAGSTDTQYF. CDR3 coding DNA: TGTGCCAGCAGCTTAGCGGCGGGGCTAGCGGGAAGCACAGATACGCAGTATTTT.

J is TRBJ1-2 and V is TRBV7-9, with D unclear. This CDR3 is 15 amino acids long. V lost 6 bases, J lost 3 bases, and 17 bases lay in between. Looked up from germline, CDR1 is SEHNR and CDR2 is FQNEAQ (reference sequence). CDR3 region: CASSLPGGSDYGYTF. CDR3 nucleotides: TGTGCCAGCAGTTTACCGGGTGGGTCGGACTATGGCTACACCTTC.

The rearrangement links TRBV18 to TRBJ1-1, with 9 bases fitting TRBD1. CDR3 size: 16 residues. The V gene's germline CDR1 is KGHSH and CDR2 LQKENI. With 4 bases clipped from V and 4 bases from J, the junction kept 10 bases outside the gene matches. The CDR3, as DNA: TGTGCCAGCTCACAACAAGGACAGGGGACGCTCACTGAAGCTTTCTTT. Amino acid sequence: CASSQQGQGTLTEAFF.

The genes are TRBV11-3 and TRBJ2-1; TRBD2 aligns across 9 bases. Trimming at V came to 1 base and at J to 9 bases, leaving 7 bases not matched to a gene. The CDR3 sequence is 15 residues long. Germline-derived CDR1 and CDR2 are SGHNT and YENEEA. In DNA, the CDR3 is TGTGCCAGCAGCTTAGGTAGCGGGGGTAGGGGTGAGCAGTTCTTC. Translating it yields CASSLGSGGRGEQFF.